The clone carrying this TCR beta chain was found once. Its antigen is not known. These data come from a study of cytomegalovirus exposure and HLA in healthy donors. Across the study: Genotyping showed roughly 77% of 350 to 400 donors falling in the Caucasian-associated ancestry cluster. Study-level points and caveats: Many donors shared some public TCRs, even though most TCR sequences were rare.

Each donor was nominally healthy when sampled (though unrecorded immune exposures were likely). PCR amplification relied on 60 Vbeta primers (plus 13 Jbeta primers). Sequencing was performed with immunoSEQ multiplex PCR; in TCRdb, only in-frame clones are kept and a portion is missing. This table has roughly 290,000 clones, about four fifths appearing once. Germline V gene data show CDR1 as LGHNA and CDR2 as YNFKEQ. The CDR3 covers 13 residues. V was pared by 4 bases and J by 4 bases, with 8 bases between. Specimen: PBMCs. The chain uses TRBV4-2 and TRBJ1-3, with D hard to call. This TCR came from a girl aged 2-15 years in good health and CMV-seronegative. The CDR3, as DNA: TGTGCCAGCAGCCGAGGGTACGGAAACACCATATATTTT. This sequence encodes CASSRGYGNTIYF.